This T cell receptor (beta chain) was profiled in a study of T-cell reconstitution after alpha-beta-depleted transplantation in children listed by TCRdb under 2016. Study-level background: T-cell immune reconstitution after TCRalphabeta/CD19-depleted allogeneic hematopoietic cell transplantation in children was quantitatively tracked in the study by means of TCR repertoire profiling.

The treatment or condition label corresponds to: allogeneic hematopoietic cell transplantation with graft depleted of TCRalphabeta T cells and CD19 B cells. TCRalphabeta/CD19-depleted allogeneic hematopoietic cell grafts were given to the transplant recipients, all of whom were children. The CDR3 runs 15 residues from the cysteine to the phenylalanine. Only the CDR3 region is kept as DNA, spanning 45 bases read in frame from base 1. Looking up the germline V gene (reference sequence) yields CDR1 DFQATT and CDR2 SNEGSKA. Here V drops 1 base and J drops 5 bases, and the junction holds 8 bases not matched to any gene. The protocol used for the library was PCR. Sequenced on an Illumina HiSeq 2500. To normalize quantification of the TCRbeta repertoire, the TCR libraries were built with molecular barcoding that relied on unique molecular identifiers. The public reads were reprocessed in TCRdb via fastp at Q25 and MiXCR, keeping in-frame beta chains. CDR3 protein duplicates are merged, each entry listing the most common genes and DNA. The table for this sample lists 900,000 or so distinct CDR3 sequences; around 17% of them were counted only once. Around 4.5% of the sample is taken by the ten largest.

As for this clonotype: No antigen is known for it. The input lacks base qualities; no much larger clone sits a single base away.

Overall study outcomes, separate from this receptor: Over the following months the frequencies of hyperexpanded clones went down, and after one year T-cell counts and TCRbeta diversity were mostly credited to newly produced T cells. In some patients, the high TCRbeta diversity seen at day 60 was put down to recipient T cells and intrathymic progenitors that had survived conditioning. About two months after transplant, the apparently early recovery of alphabetaT-cell counts reportedly depended on just several hundred clones that had expanded rapidly and came from non-depleted graft cells.

The sequencing used PBMCs, mostly from graft donor cells, collected 360 days after TCRalphabeta/CD19-depleted stem cell transplant. The receptor was derived from a male patient aged 10-17 years who had a stem cell transplant for acute lymphoblastic leukemia, so the T cells may come from the graft donor. This chain is built from TRBV20-1 and TRBJ2-7, and TRBD2 aligns with 10 junction nucleotides. The DNA is as follows: TGCAGTGCTAGAGTTCTAGCGGGAGTCTACCACGAGCAGTACTTC. Its protein is CSARVLAGVYHEQYF.